A selection of T cell receptor beta chains follows, all from one sample in a study of T-cell memory formation after mild COVID-19. TCRdb reanalysed the 5' RACE reads using MiXCR and keeps one entry per CDR3 protein. The sample has over 60,000 distinct CDR3 sequences; approximately 16% are singletons. Material: PBMCs or a T cell subset sorted from them (not recorded which). The source is an adult woman who had mild COVID-19 (a few samples of this study predate the infection). Cell type and time point are not known. CDR3s leave out the opening cysteine and the closing phenylalanine or tryptophan.

TRBJ2-7,TRBV5-1,ASRQRQDRPYEQY
TRBJ2-3,TRBV3-1,ASSLRTFTDTQY
TRBJ2-1,TRBV5-1,ASSGGAREYNEQF
TRBJ2-2,TRBV5-4,ASSLYGELF
TRBJ1-3,TRBV29-1,SVEETGSPRRDAGNTIY
TRBJ2-2,TRBV4-2,ASSPIAVLGTGELF
TRBJ2-7,TRBV5-6,ASSAGDRGPHYEQY
TRBJ2-7,TRBV29-1,SVVVGQVTTYEQY
TRBJ2-3,TRBV4-1,ASSQAPGLVFADTQY
TRBJ2-5,TRBV4-1,ASSRGGARETQY
TRBJ2-7,TRBV20-1,SARLASAYEQY
TRBJ2-3,TRBV29-1,SGGFPGRNTDTQY
TRBJ2-2,TRBV10-3,AISAPGRNTGELF
TRBJ2-3,TRBV5-1,ASSLAEGGPVTDTQY
TRBJ1-3,TRBV15,ATSRGGEGSGNTIY